These 32 T cell receptor beta chains share one sample of origin, sequenced in a study of T-cell reconstitution after alpha-beta-depleted transplantation in children (dated by TCRdb to 2016 to 2017). Reading the label with the study, this specimen's treatment or condition is: allogeneic hematopoietic cell transplantation with graft depleted of TCRalphabeta T cells and CD19 B cells. The library was built by means of PCR. Sequenced using an Illumina HiSeq 2500. TCR library preparation used molecular barcoding, with unique molecular identifiers applied to normalize quantification of the TCRbeta repertoire. Using fastp at Q25 and MiXCR, TCRdb reprocessed the public reads and kept productive beta chains. Every CDR3 protein is listed once, alongside the most common genes and DNA of its rows. This sample holds under 850,000 distinct CDR3 sequences; approximately 14% were observed only once. The top ten hold 0.79% of the sample.

Material: PBMCs, obtained before TCRalphabeta/CD19-depleted stem cell transplant. The receptor source for this set is a girl aged 2 to 9 with congenital amegakaryocytic thrombocytopenia, due to receive a stem cell transplant.

This clonotype was detected many times. The chain carries TRBV20-1 and TRBJ2-2; D is possibly TRBD2 (6 bases). In germline, CDR1 is DFQATT, CDR2 SNEGSKA (reference sequence). The CDR3 extends over 14 amino acids. The V end was cut by 1 base, the J end by 1 base, with 7 bases between. CDR3 amino acids: CSARAGVNTGELFF. CDR3 in DNA: TGCAGTGCTAGAGCGGGAGTGAACACCGGGGAGCTGTTTTTT.

This sequence joins TRBV28 and TRBJ2-7; 10 nucleotides match TRBD1. Germline loops: CDR1 MDHEN, CDR2 SYDVKM. The length of the CDR3 is 16 residues. Germline trimming cut 3 bases from V and 2 bases from J; bases unmatched to any gene: 7. In DNA form, the CDR3 reads TGTGCCAGCAGTTTGGTTCCGGGACAGGGGACCTACGAGCAGTACTTC. Its translation: CASSLVPGQGTYEQYF.

This clonotype was observed a few times. This sequence joins TRBV10-2 and TRBJ2-5, with TRBD2 matching 11 bases. This CDR3 region has 14 residues. The ends lost 6 bases at V and 3 bases at J; junction bases unmatched: 3. Germline V gene data show CDR1 as WSHSY and CDR2 as SAAADI. CDR3 DNA sequence: TGCGCCAGCAGCGGGACTAGCGGTAAAGAGACCCAGTACTTC. Its protein is CASSGTSGKETQYF.

The rearrangement joins TRBV29-1 to TRBJ2-5; D possibly corresponds to TRBD2 (6 bases). This CDR3 has 14 amino acids. V was clipped by 7 bases and J by 5 bases, with 20 bases between them. Germline CDR1 is SQVTM and CDR2 is ANQGSEA. The CDR3, as DNA: TGCAGCGCTGGGCGGGGAAGGTCTCGGGAGACCCAGTACTTC. Translating gives CSAGRGRSRETQYF.

This chain links TRBV5-1 with TRBJ1-3; D remains ambiguous. This CDR3 is 12 amino acids long. Trimming removed 6 bases from V and 6 bases from J, with 10 bases in between. CDR1 SGHRS and CDR2 YFSETQ come from the germline V gene. CDR3 loop: CASKESENTIYF. DNA for the CDR3: TGCGCCAGCAAAGAGAGTGAAAACACCATATATTTT.

CDR3 DNA: TGTGCCAGCAGTTTAGGAGTTAGCGGGAGGCATGAGCAGTTCTTC. This sequence encodes CASSLGVSGRHEQFF. The V and J genes are TRBV12-3 or TRBV12-4 and TRBJ2-1; 10 bases agree with TRBD2. V lost 1 base, J lost 8 bases, and 5 bases stayed unmatched. CDR3 size: 15 residues.

The chain recombines TRBV12-3 or TRBV12-4 with TRBJ2-5, with 15 bases fitting TRBD2. The V and J ends lost 10 bases and 3 bases, in that order; junction bases with no gene match: 6. The CDR3 runs 15 residues. The CDR3, as DNA: TGTGCCACCCGGACTAGCGGGAGGGGTGAAGAGACCCAGTACTTC. Translating gives CATRTSGRGEETQYF.

The chain carries TRBV7-9 and TRBJ1-1; no firm D call. The CDR3 is 15 amino acids. Germline V CDR1 and CDR2: SEHNR, FQNEAQ (reference sequence). V gave up 0 bases and J gave up 3 bases, with 11 bases separating them. In DNA form, the CDR3 reads TGTGCCAGCAGCTTAGCGCTCGGAGGAGACACTGAAGCTTTCTTT. Residues: CASSLALGGDTEAFF.

The rearrangement links TRBV16 to TRBJ1-4; D call uncertain. Germline-derived CDR1 and CDR2 are KGHSY and FQNENV. This CDR3 spans 15 amino acids. Trimming removed 5 bases at V and 4 bases at J, with 14 bases between. The CDR3 here is CASSDTGRVNEKLFF. The DNA for the CDR3 is TGTGCCAGCAGCGATACCGGACGGGTTAATGAAAAACTGTTTTTT.

This clonotype was seen repeatedly, ten times or more. The chain has TRBV6-6 and TRBJ1-1; D uncertain. Deletions cut 10 bases from V and 8 bases from J, with 11 bases between. The CDR3 spans 10 residues. Germline values: CDR1 MNHNY, CDR2 SVGAGI (reference sequence). The CDR3 sequence: CATDGGEAFF. CDR3 nucleotide sequence: TGTGCCACCGATGGAGGGGAAGCTTTCTTT.

This clonotype was observed many times. The V call is TRBV7-3, the J call TRBJ2-2, with TRBD2 matching over 7 bases. V shed 2 bases, J shed 4 bases, and the junction held 7 bases outside the gene matches. Germline V gene sequence: CDR1 SGHTA, CDR2 FQGTGA. The CDR3 loop spans 16 amino acids. CDR3 DNA: TGTGCCAGCAGCTTACTTGGCGGGAGAGGCACCGGGGAGCTGTTTTTT. Its protein is CASSLLGGRGTGELFF.

This clonotype was seen ten or more times. The gene calls are TRBV10-3 and TRBJ1-2; 7 bases map to TRBD1. CDR3 size: 14 residues. The J segment lost 4 bases and the V segment lost 0 bases, leaving 2 bases of the junction unmatched. Per the germline V gene, CDR1 is ENHRY and CDR2 is SYGVKD. CDR3 protein: CAISESDRAYGYTF. CDR3 in DNA: TGTGCCATCAGTGAGTCAGACAGGGCCTATGGCTACACCTTC.

In its sample, this clonotype was seen many times. This rearrangement joins TRBV12-3 or TRBV12-4 to TRBJ2-7; 11 nucleotides agree with TRBD2. CDR3 length: 15 amino acids. Trimming at V came to 3 bases and at J to 3 bases, leaving 4 bases not matched to a gene. CDR3 in DNA: TGTGCCAGCAGTTTTTTGCTAGCGGGAGGCTACGAGCAGTACTTC. Its protein is CASSFLLAGGYEQYF.

This clonotype showed up just a few times. The chain uses TRBV6-1 and TRBJ2-1, with TRBD1 as a possible D gene (6 bases). The germline V gene has CDR1 MNHNS and CDR2 SASEGT. V was pared by 7 bases and J by 0 bases, with 13 bases between. The CDR3 covers 15 residues. The DNA for the CDR3 is TGTGCCAGCAACACCGAAGGGGGCTCCTACAATGAGCAGTTCTTC. Amino acid sequence: CASNTEGGSYNEQFF.

V usage is TRBV11-2 and J usage is TRBJ2-2; D is unresolved. The germline CDR1 and CDR2 sequences are SGHAT and FQNNGV. V gave up 1 base and J gave up 3 bases, with 15 bases separating them. The CDR3 has 17 residues. CDR3 sequence (DNA): TGTGCCAGCAGCTTAGGATCCGTGGGCAGTTACACCGGGGAGCTGTTTTTT. Its translation is CASSLGSVGSYTGELFF.

A few counts support this clonotype. The V gene is TRBV5-1, the J gene TRBJ2-1; 9 bases line up with TRBD2. Trimming took 1 base from V and 15 from J; bases not matched to a gene: 11. This CDR3 has 14 residues. CDR1 is SGHRS, CDR2 YFSETQ, per germline. The CDR3 sequence is CASSLISGSLRAFF. The CDR3 DNA sequence: TGCGCCAGCAGCTTGATTAGCGGGAGCCTCAGGGCGTTCTTC.

In its sample, this clonotype was seen many times. This chain joins TRBV12-3 or TRBV12-4 and TRBJ2-5; 8 bases are a match to TRBD2. The CDR3 runs to 17 residues. Trimming at V came to 5 bases and at J to 2 bases, leaving 13 bases not matched to a gene. The CDR3 DNA reads TGTGCCAGCAGTGAGCTAACGGCTAGCGGGTTACAAGAGACCCAGTACTTC. Translating it yields CASSELTASGLQETQYF.

This clonotype was recorded at least ten times. J is TRBJ2-1 and V is TRBV5-1, with TRBD1 matching over 7 bases. After removal of 4 bases from V and 5 bases from J, the junction contained 18 bases not matched to a gene. Germline V lookup: CDR1 SGHRS, CDR2 YFSETQ. The CDR3 sequence is 18 residues long. The CDR3 loop reads CASSRDRTGTLGDNEQFF. DNA for the CDR3: TGCGCCAGCAGCAGGGATAGGACAGGAACCCTCGGGGACAATGAGCAGTTCTTC.

This chain links TRBV18 with TRBJ2-2; 7 positions match TRBD1. The trim removed 1 base at V and 6 bases at J, leaving 2 bases unmatched. Germline assignment: CDR1 KGHSH and CDR2 LQKENI. CDR3 length: 14 residues. This CDR3 is CASSPLTGAGELFF. DNA for the CDR3: TGTGCCAGCTCACCACTTACAGGGGCCGGGGAGCTGTTTTTT.

This clonotype was counted many times. An end of the junction differs from the germline gene, which may be a read error. The chain recombines TRBV20-1 with TRBJ2-7; tentative D call: TRBD2 (6 bases). The CDR3 length is 15 residues. Germline V CDR1 and CDR2: DFQATT, SNEGSKA (reference sequence). CDR3 DNA: TGCAGTGCTAGAGATTGGGGGGACCCCTCCGACGAGCAGTACTTC. As protein: CSARDWGDPSDEQYF.

This CDR3 is CASSQPLRTGRFF. DNA for the CDR3: TGTGCCAGCAGCCAACCCCTACGGACAGGGAGGTTCTTC. The genes are TRBV7-9 and TRBJ2-1, with TRBD1 matching 8 bases. Germline V gene lookup returns CDR1 SEHNR and CDR2 FQNEAQ (reference sequence). The CDR3 totals 13 residues. The junction had 12 bases not matched to a gene; V was cut back by 5 bases and J by 15 bases. Filled out from reference TRBV7-9 and TRBJ2-1, the complete variable domain reads DTGVSQNPRHKITKRGQNVTFRCDPISEHNRLYWYRQTLGQGPEFLTYFQNEAQLEKSRLLSDRFSAERPKGSFSTLEIQRTEQGDSAMYLCASSQPLRTGRFFGPGTRLTVL.

The chain combines TRBV7-6 with TRBJ2-1; maybe TRBD2 (5 bases). The CDR3 contains 17 residues. Germline loops: CDR1 SGHVS, CDR2 FNYEAQ. Deletions cut 1 base from V and 4 bases from J, with 17 bases between. The DNA of the CDR3 is TGTGCCAGCAGCTTAGTTGGGATGCGGGTAAGGTACAATGAGCAGTTCTTC. This gives the protein CASSLVGMRVRYNEQFF.

This chain uses TRBV2 with TRBJ2-7; no definite D call. The CDR3 is 14 amino acids. Germline V CDR1 and CDR2: SNHLY, FYNNEI. Trimming pared 4 bases from V and 0 bases from J, leaving 10 bases between. The CDR3 loop reads CASSGIESSYEQYF. The CDR3 DNA sequence: TGTGCCAGCAGTGGGATAGAGAGCTCCTACGAGCAGTACTTC.

This clonotype was observed at least ten times. The DNA for the CDR3 is TGCAGCGCTGACTTGGGACTAGCGGGAGATGAGCAGTTCTTC. Encoded protein: CSADLGLAGDEQFF. V is TRBV29-1 and J is TRBJ2-1, with 14 bases lining up with TRBD2. Germline CDR1 and CDR2: SQVTM and ANQGSEA. The CDR3 spans 14 residues. The trim removed 7 bases at V and 8 bases at J, leaving 7 bases unmatched.

This clonotype was recorded many times. The rearrangement uses TRBV20-1 and TRBJ1-2, with D possibly matching TRBD1 (5 bases). Trimming took off 6 bases at V and 6 bases at J, with 32 bases between the two ends. The CDR3 is made up of 18 amino acids. The germline V gene encodes CDR1 DFQATT and CDR2 SNEGSKA (reference sequence). CDR3 protein: CSAAGGAMAELALNGYTF. CDR3 nucleotides: TGCAGTGCAGCGGGCGGGGCCATGGCGGAACTAGCACTAAATGGCTACACCTTC.

This clonotype has ten or more counts. Written as DNA, the CDR3 is TGCGCCAGCAGCCAAGAGGTAAACAGGCGGAACACTGAAGCTTTCTTT. Amino acid sequence: CASSQEVNRRNTEAFF. The J gene is TRBJ1-1, the V gene TRBV4-1; tentative D call: TRBD1 (5 bases). Germline V lookup: CDR1 MGHRA, CDR2 YSYEKL. V lost 0 bases, J lost 1 base, and 12 bases lay in between. The CDR3 consists of 16 residues.

This clonotype was recorded a few times. The gene calls are TRBV12-3 or TRBV12-4 and TRBJ2-2; 7 bases map to TRBD2. Trimming at V came to 3 bases and at J to 5 bases, leaving 6 bases not matched to a gene. The CDR3 contains 15 residues. The CDR3 protein is CASSFGLGVTGELFF. The CDR3 coding sequence is TGTGCCAGCAGTTTTGGACTAGGTGTTACCGGGGAGCTGTTTTTT.

J is TRBJ2-2 and V is TRBV5-5, with 7 bases matching TRBD1. Germline V gene lookup returns CDR1 SGHKS and CDR2 YYEKEE (reference sequence). With 1 base clipped from V and 2 bases from J, the junction kept 8 bases outside the gene matches. The CDR3 is 17 residues long. DNA for the CDR3: TGTGCCAGCAGCTTGAACCCCGGGACAGAAAACACCGGGGAGCTGTTTTTT. This translates into CASSLNPGTENTGELFF.

V is TRBV3-1 and J is TRBJ2-5, with 10 bases lining up with TRBD1. Germline assignment: CDR1 LGHDT and CDR2 YNNKEL (reference sequence). CDR3 size: 17 residues. V lost 8 bases, J lost 2 bases, and 14 bases stayed unmatched. In nucleotides, the CDR3 is TGTGCCAGCTTTAGTGGGTTGGGGACAGGGGAACAAGAGACCCAGTACTTC. This codes for CASFSGLGTGEQETQYF.

The chain recombines TRBV4-1 with TRBJ2-5, with TRBD2 matching over 7 bases. This CDR3 has 15 amino acids. V gave up 2 bases and J gave up 2 bases; unmatched junction bases: 5. CDR1 and CDR2 from the germline V gene are MGHRA and YSYEKL. CDR3 nucleotides: TGCGCCAGCAGCCAAAAACTAGCGTATCAAGAGACCCAGTACTTC. Its translation is CASSQKLAYQETQYF.

This clonotype was counted only a few times. V usage is TRBV4-2 and J usage is TRBJ2-5; D unresolved. V dropped 1 base and J dropped 4 bases, with 10 bases sitting between them. The germline V gene encodes CDR1 LGHNA and CDR2 YNFKEQ. The CDR3 consists of 14 residues. CDR3 nucleotides: TGTGCCAGCAGCCAAGGGATTTTGGGAGAGACCCAGTACTTC. It encodes CASSQGILGETQYF.

This sequence joins TRBV12-3 or TRBV12-4 and TRBJ1-3; no reliable D call. Trimming removed 1 base at V and 4 bases at J, with 8 bases between. This CDR3 is 14 amino acids long. CDR3 sequence reads: CASSLEKAGNTIYF. In DNA form, the CDR3 reads TGTGCCAGCAGTTTAGAAAAAGCGGGAAACACCATATATTTT.